A selection of T cell receptor beta chains follows, all from one sample in a study of T cell repertoires in cytomegalovirus infection. One entry per CDR3 protein results from TCRdb running MiXCR on the reads. The data contain hundreds of thousands of distinct CDR3 sequences, approximately 24% of them singletons. The sequenced sample consisted of CD8+ T cells from PBMCs. Receptors originate from a human donor in good health (CMV status not recorded). Some clones in this sample may be carry-over from other donors' samples. The CDR3 runs from the conserved cysteine through the conserved F or W. D genes are given only for firm matches. A row's size may be missing; if present it is once, few, many or a size class.

d_call: -
v_call: TRBV7-6
j_call: TRBJ2-1
clone_size: many
cdr3_aa: CASSLSGGREQFF
cdr3_nt: TGTGCCAGCAGCCTCTCCGGGGGACGTGAGCAGTTCTTC

d_call: TRBD2
v_call: TRBV7-3
j_call: TRBJ2-1
clone_size: few
cdr3_aa: CASSSRGGLSSYNEQFF
cdr3_nt: TGTGCCAGCAGCTCCCGGGGGGGCCTCAGCTCCTACAATGAGCAGTTCTTC

d_call: TRBD1
v_call: TRBV5-1
j_call: TRBJ2-7
clone_size: few
cdr3_aa: CASSNPGQGYEQYF
cdr3_nt: TGCGCCAGCAGCAACCCGGGACAGGGCTACGAGCAGTACTTC

d_call: -
v_call: TRBV5-6
j_call: TRBJ2-7
clone_size: once
cdr3_aa: CASSSPPFYEQYF
cdr3_nt: TGTGCCAGCAGCTCTCCACCCTTCTACGAGCAGTACTTC

d_call: -
v_call: TRBV12-3/TRBV12-4
j_call: TRBJ1-2
clone_size: -
cdr3_aa: CASSSILASHYGYTF
cdr3_nt: TGTGCCAGCAGTTCCATCTTGGCCTCACACTATGGCTACACCTTC

d_call: -
v_call: TRBV7-2
j_call: TRBJ2-3
clone_size: few
cdr3_aa: CASSSGGGRGDTQYF
cdr3_nt: TGTGCCAGCAGCTCCGGAGGGGGGCGAGGAGATACGCAGTATTTT

d_call: -
v_call: TRBV7-9
j_call: TRBJ2-3
clone_size: -
cdr3_aa: CASSLWGGREGTDTQYF
cdr3_nt: TGTGCCAGCAGCTTATGGGGTGGAAGGGAAGGTACAGATACGCAGTATTTT

d_call: TRBD2
v_call: TRBV10-3
j_call: TRBJ2-5
clone_size: few
cdr3_aa: CAISVLAGGQETQYF
cdr3_nt: TGTGCCATCAGTGTACTAGCGGGGGGTCAAGAGACCCAGTACTTC

d_call: TRBD2
v_call: TRBV5-5
j_call: TRBJ2-1
clone_size: -
cdr3_aa: CASPGEEAGGYNEQFF
cdr3_nt: TGTGCCAGCCCGGGAGAGGAAGCGGGGGGCTACAATGAGCAGTTCTTC

d_call: -
v_call: TRBV4-2
j_call: TRBJ2-5
clone_size: few
cdr3_aa: CASSQEEDTSGTQYF
cdr3_nt: TGTGCCAGCAGCCAAGAAGAGGACACCTCAGGGACCCAGTACTTC

d_call: TRBD1
v_call: TRBV10-3
j_call: TRBJ2-7
clone_size: -
cdr3_aa: CAISDTKLQGTYEQYF
cdr3_nt: TGTGCCATCAGTGACACCAAACTACAGGGGACCTACGAGCAGTACTTC

d_call: TRBD1
v_call: TRBV29-1
j_call: TRBJ2-2
clone_size: few
cdr3_aa: CSVGQGAGELFF
cdr3_nt: TGCAGCGTTGGACAGGGTGCCGGGGAGCTGTTTTTT

d_call: -
v_call: TRBV7-2
j_call: TRBJ2-7
clone_size: many
cdr3_aa: CASSSPAYEQYF
cdr3_nt: TGTGCCAGCAGCTCCCCTGCGTACGAGCAGTACTTC

d_call: -
v_call: TRBV12-3/TRBV12-4
j_call: TRBJ2-1
clone_size: -
cdr3_aa: CASTPDWLGGNNEQFF
cdr3_nt: TGTGCCAGCACCCCGGACTGGCTCGGCGGTAACAATGAGCAGTTCTTC

d_call: TRBD1
v_call: TRBV7-9
j_call: TRBJ2-5
clone_size: few
cdr3_aa: CASSPRDRGLLETQYF
cdr3_nt: TGTGCCAGCAGTCCCCGGGACAGGGGGCTTCTGGAGACCCAGTACTTC

d_call: -
v_call: TRBV29-1
j_call: TRBJ2-2
clone_size: -
cdr3_aa: CSVAENTGELFF
cdr3_nt: TGCAGCGTTGCGGAGAACACCGGGGAGCTGTTTTTT

d_call: -
v_call: TRBV14
j_call: TRBJ1-3
clone_size: -
cdr3_aa: CASSQPLGGVGNTIYF
cdr3_nt: TGTGCCAGCAGCCAGCCCCTGGGGGGAGTTGGAAACACCATATATTTT

d_call: -
v_call: TRBV5-1
j_call: TRBJ1-2
clone_size: few
cdr3_aa: CASSLEVRLGYTF
cdr3_nt: TGCGCCAGCAGCTTGGAGGTCCGACTTGGCTACACCTTC

d_call: TRBD1
v_call: TRBV5-1
j_call: TRBJ2-3
clone_size: -
cdr3_aa: CASSFGTGGFKGADTQYF
cdr3_nt: TGCGCCAGCAGCTTCGGGACAGGGGGCTTCAAGGGGGCAGATACGCAGTATTTT

d_call: TRBD2
v_call: TRBV5-4
j_call: TRBJ2-2
clone_size: -
cdr3_aa: CASSLERLAGTGELFF
cdr3_nt: TGTGCCAGCAGCTTGGAGAGACTAGCGGGCACCGGGGAGCTGTTTTTT

d_call: TRBD1
v_call: TRBV27
j_call: TRBJ2-7
clone_size: -
cdr3_aa: CASSTTGGIYEQYF
cdr3_nt: TGTGCCAGCAGTACGACAGGGGGGATCTACGAGCAGTACTTC

d_call: -
v_call: TRBV10-1
j_call: TRBJ1-5
clone_size: -
cdr3_aa: CASSETGKYQPQHF
cdr3_nt: TGCGCCAGCAGTGAGACGGGGAAATATCAGCCCCAGCATTTT

d_call: -
v_call: TRBV7-9
j_call: TRBJ1-4
clone_size: -
cdr3_aa: CASSPPTVEKLFF
cdr3_nt: TGTGCCAGCAGCCCGCCGACAGTAGAAAAACTGTTTTTT

d_call: -
v_call: TRBV7-6
j_call: TRBJ1-2
clone_size: many
cdr3_aa: CASSNRAAYGYTF
cdr3_nt: TGTGCCAGCAGCAATCGGGCGGCCTATGGCTACACCTTC

d_call: -
v_call: TRBV6-2/TRBV6-3
j_call: TRBJ2-1
clone_size: many
cdr3_aa: CASSYLDSLYNEQFF
cdr3_nt: TGTGCCAGCAGTTACTTGGACAGCCTCTACAATGAGCAGTTCTTC

d_call: -
v_call: TRBV2
j_call: TRBJ1-1
clone_size: -
cdr3_aa: CASPKGTVGTEAFF
cdr3_nt: TGTGCCAGCCCGAAGGGGACCGTGGGAACTGAAGCTTTCTTT

d_call: -
v_call: TRBV29-1
j_call: TRBJ1-2
clone_size: -
cdr3_aa: CSVTGLGEKDYGYTF
cdr3_nt: TGCAGCGTCACCGGACTAGGGGAGAAAGACTATGGCTACACCTTC

d_call: -
v_call: TRBV6-2/TRBV6-3
j_call: TRBJ2-7
clone_size: -
cdr3_aa: CASSYVGYEQYF
cdr3_nt: TGTGCCAGCAGTTACGTAGGCTACGAGCAGTACTTC

d_call: -
v_call: TRBV20-1
j_call: TRBJ2-1
clone_size: -
cdr3_aa: CSAPRPNEQFF
cdr3_nt: TGCAGTGCCCCAAGGCCCAATGAGCAGTTCTTC

d_call: -
v_call: TRBV14
j_call: TRBJ1-2
clone_size: few
cdr3_aa: CASSQAPGSPRGYTF
cdr3_nt: TGTGCCAGCAGCCAAGCCCCCGGATCCCCCAGGGGCTACACCTTC

d_call: TRBD1
v_call: TRBV19
j_call: TRBJ1-2
clone_size: many
cdr3_aa: CASSHGTGFNYGYTF
cdr3_nt: TGTGCCAGTAGTCACGGGACAGGATTTAACTATGGCTACACCTTC

d_call: -
v_call: TRBV13
j_call: TRBJ1-3
clone_size: -
cdr3_aa: CASRPQFSGIKPSGNTIYF
cdr3_nt: TGTGCCAGCAGACCCCAATTTTCGGGTATTAAACCCTCTGGAAACACCATATATTTT

d_call: -
v_call: TRBV7-9
j_call: TRBJ2-5
clone_size: many
cdr3_aa: CASRPDRSQETQYF
cdr3_nt: TGTGCCAGCAGACCCGACAGGTCCCAAGAGACCCAGTACTTC

d_call: TRBD2
v_call: TRBV5-1
j_call: TRBJ2-1
clone_size: -
cdr3_aa: CASSSVAGAIYNEQFF
cdr3_nt: TGCGCCAGCAGCTCCGTAGCGGGGGCCATCTACAATGAGCAGTTCTTC

d_call: -
v_call: TRBV14
j_call: TRBJ1-2
clone_size: few
cdr3_aa: CASSQENVGAQGYTF
cdr3_nt: TGTGCCAGCAGCCAAGAGAATGTCGGGGCGCAAGGCTACACCTTC

d_call: TRBD1
v_call: TRBV6-5
j_call: TRBJ2-3
clone_size: many
cdr3_aa: CASSFGQGADTQYF
cdr3_nt: TGTGCCAGCAGTTTTGGACAGGGGGCAGATACGCAGTATTTT

d_call: -
v_call: TRBV7-6
j_call: TRBJ1-2
clone_size: few
cdr3_aa: CATLTANYGYTF
cdr3_nt: TGTGCCACCCTAACCGCGAACTATGGCTACACCTTC

d_call: -
v_call: TRBV4-1
j_call: TRBJ1-6
clone_size: -
cdr3_aa: CASSQQGSPLHF
cdr3_nt: TGCGCCAGCAGCCAGCAGGGTTCACCCCTCCACTTT

d_call: TRBD2
v_call: TRBV12-3/TRBV12-4
j_call: TRBJ2-2
clone_size: few
cdr3_aa: CASSPFSGGNTGELFF
cdr3_nt: TGTGCCAGCAGTCCTTTTAGCGGGGGGAACACCGGGGAGCTGTTTTTT

d_call: -
v_call: TRBV5-1
j_call: TRBJ2-7
clone_size: -
cdr3_aa: CASSLEDPFWGTSEQYF
cdr3_nt: TGCGCCAGCAGCCTAGAAGACCCATTTTGGGGAACGAGCGAGCAGTACTTC

d_call: TRBD2
v_call: TRBV28
j_call: TRBJ2-3
clone_size: few
cdr3_aa: CASSAPGGRTDTQYF
cdr3_nt: TGTGCCAGCAGTGCCCCGGGGGGGCGCACAGATACGCAGTATTTT

d_call: -
v_call: TRBV7-6
j_call: TRBJ1-2
clone_size: many
cdr3_aa: CASSPRGGYTF
cdr3_nt: TGTGCCAGCAGCCCCAGGGGTGGCTACACCTTC

d_call: -
v_call: TRBV19
j_call: TRBJ1-3
clone_size: few
cdr3_aa: CASSPGGTIYF
cdr3_nt: TGTGCCAGTAGCCCGGGAGGCACCATATATTTT

d_call: TRBD2
v_call: TRBV7-6
j_call: TRBJ2-3
clone_size: many
cdr3_aa: CASSHYSGGAGEDTQYF
cdr3_nt: TGTGCCAGCAGCCACTATAGCGGGGGGGCCGGAGAAGATACGCAGTATTTT

d_call: -
v_call: TRBV10-3
j_call: TRBJ1-1
clone_size: few
cdr3_aa: CAISESPYRETEAFF
cdr3_nt: TGTGCCATCAGTGAGTCGCCCTACCGGGAGACTGAAGCTTTCTTT